This record concerns one TCR beta chain sequence. Germline trimming cut 6 bases from V and 0 bases from J; bases unmatched to any gene: 6. Germline CDR1 reads SNHLY; CDR2 reads FYNNEI. The CDR3 is 17 residues long. This entry is derived from a study of chemoradiotherapy in HPV16-positive cancers. Here immunoSEQ multiplex PCR was the method, and the copy in TCRdb shows in-frame clones only, minus some. In the table there are under 85,000 clones, about nine tenths of which are singletons. The chain uses TRBV2 and TRBJ2-6, with TRBD1 matching 9 bases. This specimen was blood, taken from a patient who underwent chemoradiotherapy. This clonotype was sampled from a human donor with HPV-associated anogenital cancer. DNA of the CDR3: TGTGCCAGCAGGACCGGGACAGGGCTCTCTGGGGCCAACGTCCTGACTTTC. This codes for CASRTGTGLSGANVLTF.